The clone carrying this T cell receptor beta chain turned up a few times. This entry is derived from a study of human T cells and chemical hapten exposure. From the RACE reads, TCRdb called clonotypes with MiXCR, one entry per CDR3 protein. The repertoire includes over 100,000 distinct CDR3 sequences, 11% of them detected once, and 2% to 2.5% sits in the top ten. The length of the CDR3 is 12 residues. Germline-derived CDR1 and CDR2 are SNHLY and FYNNEI. V gave up 7 bases and J gave up 7 bases, with 12 bases separating them. Documented time point: patch test 3, about 24 weeks after DPC sensitization. The treatment: therapeutic diphenylcyclopropenone sensitization with weekly scalp DPC.

The J gene is TRBJ2-3, the V gene TRBV2; D is perhaps TRBD1 (6 bases). This TCR was recovered from a woman in her forties or fifties with alopecia areata. Some clones in this sample may be carry-over from other donors' samples. The sample consisted of whole blood, taken in connection with sensitization to the hapten diphenylcyclopropenone (DPC). The CDR3 loop is CASNRAMNTQYF. For the CDR3, the DNA is TGTGCCAGCAACAGGGCAATGAATACGCAGTATTTT.